This record covers a single TCR beta chain. In the authors' workflow: It was from reference gene primer amplification that nucleated cell counts were estimated. Here immunoSEQ multiplex PCR was the method, and the copy in TCRdb shows in-frame clones only, minus some. V, J and clone size are those of that table, while D and trimming were read from the DNA. The repertoire holds 160,000 or so clones, with about 85% as singletons. The data belong to a study of blood T cell repertoires in COVID-19. Study-level background: Some COVID-19 samples were acute and others convalescent; all came from the United States, Italy and Spain. Sources were T cells, B-cell-depleted T cells, or PBMCs; the material itself was cDNA or gDNA.

The specimen was PBMCs or T cells enriched from blood (not recorded which). The sequence was collected from a woman in her thirties or forties with acute COVID-19.

The CDR3 is CASSFLQVDEAFF. The CDR3 region has the DNA TGTGCCAGCAGCTTTTTACAAGTCGATGAAGCTTTCTTT. This chain uses TRBV5-6 with TRBJ1-1; the D is unclear. The V gene's germline CDR1 is SGHDT and CDR2 YYEEEE. The CDR3 loop spans 13 amino acids. Trimming cost V 2 bases and J 7 bases, with 12 bases left between them.